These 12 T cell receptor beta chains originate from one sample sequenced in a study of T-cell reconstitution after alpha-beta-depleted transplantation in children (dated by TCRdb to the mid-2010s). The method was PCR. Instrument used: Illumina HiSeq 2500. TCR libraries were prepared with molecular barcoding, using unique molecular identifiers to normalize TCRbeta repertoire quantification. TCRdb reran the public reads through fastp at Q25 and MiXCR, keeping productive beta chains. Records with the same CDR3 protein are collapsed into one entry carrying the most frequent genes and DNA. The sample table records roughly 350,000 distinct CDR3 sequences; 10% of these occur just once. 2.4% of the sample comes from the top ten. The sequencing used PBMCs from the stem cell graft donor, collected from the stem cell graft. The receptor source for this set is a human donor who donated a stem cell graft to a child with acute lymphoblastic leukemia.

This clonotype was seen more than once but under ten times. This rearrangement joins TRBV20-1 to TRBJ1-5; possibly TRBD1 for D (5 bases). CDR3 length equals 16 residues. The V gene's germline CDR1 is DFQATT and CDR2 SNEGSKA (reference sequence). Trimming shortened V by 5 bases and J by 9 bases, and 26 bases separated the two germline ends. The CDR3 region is CSASLGPGRIIRPQHF. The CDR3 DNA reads TGCAGTGCTTCGCTGGGGCCCGGGAGAATAATAAGGCCCCAGCATTTT.

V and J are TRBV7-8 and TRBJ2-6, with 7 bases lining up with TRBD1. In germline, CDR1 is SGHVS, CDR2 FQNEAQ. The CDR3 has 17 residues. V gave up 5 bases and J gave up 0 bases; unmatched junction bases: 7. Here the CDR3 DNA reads TGTGCCAGCAGCGCGCAGGGGGTAATCTCTGGGGCCAACGTCCTGACTTTC. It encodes CASSAQGVISGANVLTF.

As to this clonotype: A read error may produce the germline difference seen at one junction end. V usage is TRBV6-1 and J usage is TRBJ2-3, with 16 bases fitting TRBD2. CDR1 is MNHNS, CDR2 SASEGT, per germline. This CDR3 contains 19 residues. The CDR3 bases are TGTCCCAGCAGTCCCGGGACTAGCGGGAGGGAGTCCATGGCTGATACGCAGTATTTT. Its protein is CPSSPGTSGRESMADTQYF.

The CDR3 coding sequence is TGTGCCAGCAGTTTCCCCGCCTCCGGGACAGTTTCCTATAACAATGAGCAGTTCTTC. Translated, it gives CASSFPASGTVSYNNEQFF. This sequence joins TRBV28 and TRBJ2-1; the match to TRBD1 covers 7 bases. The CDR3 contains 19 residues. Germline CDR1 MDHEN, CDR2 SYDVKM. Trimming removed 3 bases from V and 5 bases from J; junction bases left unmatched: 19. The full variable domain, completed using reference TRBV28 and TRBJ2-1, is DVKVTQSSRYLVKRTGEKVFLECVQDMDHENMFWYRQDPGLGLRLIYFSYDVKMKEKGDIPEGYSVSREKKERFSLILESASTNQTSMYLCASSFPASGTVSYNNEQFFGPGTRLTVL.

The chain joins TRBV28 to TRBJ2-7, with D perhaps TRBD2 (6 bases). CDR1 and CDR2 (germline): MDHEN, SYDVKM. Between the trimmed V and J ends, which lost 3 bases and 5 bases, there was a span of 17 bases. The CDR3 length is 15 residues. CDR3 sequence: CASSFRGARSHEQYF. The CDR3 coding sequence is TGTGCCAGCAGTTTCCGCGGGGCTCGATCCCACGAGCAGTACTTC.

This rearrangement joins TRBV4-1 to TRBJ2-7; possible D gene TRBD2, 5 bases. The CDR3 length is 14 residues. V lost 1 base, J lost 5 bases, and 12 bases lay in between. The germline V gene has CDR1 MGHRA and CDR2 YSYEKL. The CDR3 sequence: CASSQVRGPDEQYF. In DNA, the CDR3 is TGCGCCAGCAGCCAAGTACGGGGTCCCGACGAGCAGTACTTC.

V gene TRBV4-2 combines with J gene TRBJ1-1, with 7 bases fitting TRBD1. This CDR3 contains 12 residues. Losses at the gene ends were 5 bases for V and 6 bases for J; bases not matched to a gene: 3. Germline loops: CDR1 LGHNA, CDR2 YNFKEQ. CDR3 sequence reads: CASSAQGPEAFF. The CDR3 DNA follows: TGTGCCAGCAGCGCACAGGGGCCTGAAGCTTTCTTT.

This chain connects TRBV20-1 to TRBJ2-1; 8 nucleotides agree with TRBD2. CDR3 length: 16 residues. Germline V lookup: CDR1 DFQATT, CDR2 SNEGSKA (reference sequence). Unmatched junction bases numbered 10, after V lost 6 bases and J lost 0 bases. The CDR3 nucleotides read TGCAGTGCAGTCCCCAGACTAGCGAGCTCCTACAATGAGCAGTTCTTC. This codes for CSAVPRLASSYNEQFF.

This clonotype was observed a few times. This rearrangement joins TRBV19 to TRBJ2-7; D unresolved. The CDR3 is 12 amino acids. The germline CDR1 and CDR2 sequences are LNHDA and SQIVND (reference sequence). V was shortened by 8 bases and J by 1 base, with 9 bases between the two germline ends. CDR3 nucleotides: TGTGCCAGTCGCTCAGCTTCCTACGAGCAGTACTTC. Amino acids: CASRSASYEQYF.

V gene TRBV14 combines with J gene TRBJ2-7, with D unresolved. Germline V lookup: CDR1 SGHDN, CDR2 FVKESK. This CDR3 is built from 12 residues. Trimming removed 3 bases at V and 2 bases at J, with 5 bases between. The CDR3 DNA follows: TGTGCCAGCAGCCACATACCCTACGAGCAGTACTTC. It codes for CASSHIPYEQYF.

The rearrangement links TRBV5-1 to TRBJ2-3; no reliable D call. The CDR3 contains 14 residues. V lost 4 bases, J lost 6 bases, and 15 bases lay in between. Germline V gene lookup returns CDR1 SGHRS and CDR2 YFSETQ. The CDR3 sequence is CASSPTTRRDTQYF. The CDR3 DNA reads TGCGCCAGCAGCCCGACCACGCGACGGGATACGCAGTATTTT.

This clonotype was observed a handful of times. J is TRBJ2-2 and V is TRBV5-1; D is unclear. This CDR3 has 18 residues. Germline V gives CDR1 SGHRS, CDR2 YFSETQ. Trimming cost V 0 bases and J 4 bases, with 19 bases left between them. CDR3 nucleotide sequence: TGCGCCAGCAGCTTGGCTTCTACGTATAGGGTGTCCACCGGGGAGCTGTTTTTT. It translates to CASSLASTYRVSTGELFF.